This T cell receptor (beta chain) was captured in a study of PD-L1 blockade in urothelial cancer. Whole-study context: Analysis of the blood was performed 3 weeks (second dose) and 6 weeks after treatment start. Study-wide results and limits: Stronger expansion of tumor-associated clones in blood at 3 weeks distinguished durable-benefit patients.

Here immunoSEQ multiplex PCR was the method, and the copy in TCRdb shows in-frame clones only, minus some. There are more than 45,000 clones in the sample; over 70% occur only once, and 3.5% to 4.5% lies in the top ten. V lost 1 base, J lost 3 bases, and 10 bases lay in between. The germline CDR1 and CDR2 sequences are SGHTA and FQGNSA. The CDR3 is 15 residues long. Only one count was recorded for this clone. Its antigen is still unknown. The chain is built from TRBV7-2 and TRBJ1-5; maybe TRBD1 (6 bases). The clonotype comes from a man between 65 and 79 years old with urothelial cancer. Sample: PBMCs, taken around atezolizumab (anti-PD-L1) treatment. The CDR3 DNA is TGTGCCAGCAGCTTAGGCCCAGGGGACAATCAGCCCCAGCATTTT. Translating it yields CASSLGPGDNQPQHF.